Each of the 6 T cell receptor beta chains below was sequenced from the same sample in a study of blood T cell repertoires in COVID-19. Measured with immunoSEQ multiplex PCR; TCRdb has only the in-frame clones, and not every one. The data hold 53,000 or so clones, with around 86% observed a single time. Sequencing was performed on peripheral blood. The receptor source for this set is an elderly man with acute or convalescent COVID-19.

The chain joins TRBV9 to TRBJ1-2; 7 bases line up with TRBD1. The V and J ends lost 3 bases and 10 bases, in that order; junction bases with no gene match: 15. Germline values: CDR1 SGDLS, CDR2 YYNGEE. CDR3 length: 15 amino acids. The CDR3 sequence: CASSAVRGLHDNYTF. The CDR3 DNA is TGTGCCAGCAGCGCCGTAAGGGGGCTCCATGATAACTACACCTTC.

This clone showed up just once. This chain connects TRBV24-1 to TRBJ2-3, with a tentative D call TRBD2 (7 bases). The germline V gene has CDR1 KGHDR and CDR2 SFDVKD. CDR3 size: 13 residues. V was pared by 4 bases and J by 8 bases, with 12 bases between. The CDR3 coding sequence is TGTGCCACCAGTGAGGGAGGGGGGGTTACGCAGTATTTT. Translated: CATSEGGGVTQYF.

The genes are TRBV19 and TRBJ2-1, with 9 bases identical to TRBD1. This CDR3 is built from 16 residues. Trimming took 3 bases from V and 0 from J; bases not matched to a gene: 3. Germline-derived CDR1 and CDR2 are LNHDA and SQIVND (reference sequence). CDR3 bases: TGTGCCAGTAGTATTCGGACAGGGGTCTCCTACAATGAGCAGTTCTTC. Translating gives CASSIRTGVSYNEQFF.

This CDR3 reads CASSPQGVRGEKLFF. The CDR3 nucleotides read TGTGCCAGCTCACCGCAAGGGGTGCGCGGTGAAAAACTGTTTTTT. The chain employs TRBV18 and TRBJ1-4, with a weak D call TRBD1 (5 bases). There are 15 residues in the CDR3. The germline V gene encodes CDR1 KGHSH and CDR2 LQKENI. V was cut by 3 bases and J by 7 bases, with 15 bases left in between.

A word on this clone: Relative to the germline gene, one junction end is altered; a read error may explain this. This chain connects TRBV5-1 to TRBJ2-5; D might be TRBD1 (7 bases). This CDR3 is 11 amino acids long. Germline V gene data show CDR1 as SGHRS and CDR2 as YFSETQ. This CDR3 reads CRRGRGETQYF. DNA of the CDR3: TGTCGGAGGGGGCGCGGAGAGACCCAGTACTTC.

The rearrangement joins TRBV9 to TRBJ2-5; D is uncertain. Germline CDR1 is SGDLS and CDR2 is YYNGEE. There are 14 residues in the CDR3. Trimming cost V 0 bases and J 3 bases, with 9 bases left between them. For the CDR3, the DNA is TGTGCCAGCAGCGTAGGAGGCTTGAAAGAGACCCAGTACTTC. This codes for CASSVGGLKETQYF. The entire variable domain, with the rest obtained from reference TRBV9 and TRBJ2-5, is as follows: DSGVTQTPKHLITATGQRVTLRCSPRSGDLSVYWYQQSLDQGLQFLIQYYNGEERAKGNILERFSAQQFPDLHSELNLSSLELGDSALYFCASSVGGLKETQYFGPGTRLLVL.